What follows are 9 T cell receptor beta chains derived from one specimen sequenced in a study of blood T cell repertoires in COVID-19 (dated by TCRdb to 2020 to 2021). The library was obtained by the immunoSEQ multiplex PCR assay. As stored in TCRdb, this immuneACCESS dataset retains in-frame rearrangements with V and J assigned. A fraction of the clones does not appear; measured against another copy, unresolved V genes explain less than half of the discrepancy, and the remainder lacks a known reason. Within this sample are 290,000 or so clones, with around 86% of them counted one time only. Clones ranked in the top ten supply over 1% of the sample. The sequenced sample consisted of peripheral blood. These receptors were obtained from a man between 65 and 80 years old with acute or convalescent COVID-19.

The chain joins TRBV30 to TRBJ1-5; D is uncertain. V lost 0 bases and J 7 bases, leaving 7 bases between the germline ends. The CDR3 sequence is 12 residues long. Per germline, CDR1 GTSNPN and CDR2 SVGIG (reference sequence). The CDR3 loop reads CAWSVYGQPQHF. Written as DNA, the CDR3 is TGTGCCTGGAGTGTATACGGGCAGCCCCAGCATTTT.

J is TRBJ1-5 and V is TRBV5-6; no clear D. The CDR3 is 13 amino acids. V lost 2 bases and J lost 2, with 5 bases in between. CDR1 and CDR2 from the germline V gene are SGHDT and YYEEEE. CDR3 in amino acids: CASSFLGNQPQHF. DNA for the CDR3: TGTGCCAGCAGCTTCTTAGGCAATCAGCCCCAGCATTTT.

This clone was recorded only once. The CDR3 protein is CASSVSGQGHYEQYF. The CDR3, as DNA: TGTGCCAGCAGCGTATCGGGACAGGGACACTACGAGCAGTACTTC. The chain links TRBV9 to TRBJ2-7; 9 nucleotides match TRBD1. Germline-derived CDR1 and CDR2 are SGDLS and YYNGEE. V gave up 1 base and J gave up 3 bases; unmatched junction bases: 5. The CDR3 loop spans 15 amino acids.

The gene calls are TRBV30 and TRBJ2-7, with D perhaps matching TRBD2 (6 bases). This CDR3 region has 14 residues. In germline, CDR1 is GTSNPN, CDR2 SVGIG (reference sequence). Deletions cut 7 bases from V and 0 bases from J, with 16 bases between. CDR3 sequence reads: CASDGTQSSYEQYF. In DNA, the CDR3 is TGTGCCTCCGACGGGACTCAAAGCTCCTACGAGCAGTACTTC.

This chain links TRBV5-1 with TRBJ2-5, with D possibly matching TRBD1 (7 bases). Trimming stripped 4 bases from V and 5 bases from J, with 12 bases between. The CDR3 extends over 13 amino acids. Germline V gene lookup returns CDR1 SGHRS and CDR2 YFSETQ. The CDR3 loop reads CASSAGQRETQYF. CDR3 bases: TGCGCCAGCAGCGCGGGACAGAGGGAGACCCAGTACTTC.

The chain combines TRBV6-5 with TRBJ1-5; perhaps TRBD1 as D (6 bases). CDR3 size: 13 residues. The V and J ends lost 6 bases and 7 bases respectively, with 13 bases between them. Germline values: CDR1 MNHEY, CDR2 SVGAGI. The DNA of the CDR3 is TGTGCCAGCAGGACGGACAGCGGACAGCCCCAGCATTTT. Amino acids: CASRTDSGQPQHF.

This clone was detected a few times. The V call is TRBV9, the J call TRBJ1-4; TRBD1 aligns across 8 bases. V shed 3 bases and J 8 bases; nucleotides not matched to a gene: 9. The CDR3 is 15 residues long. CDR1 and CDR2 from the germline V gene are SGDLS and YYNGEE. CDR3 bases: TGTGCCAGCAGCGCCTGGACAGGGAATCGCGAAAAACTGTTTTTT. Amino acids: CASSAWTGNREKLFF.

V and J are TRBV18 and TRBJ2-1, with 11 nucleotides matching TRBD2. Germline V gives CDR1 KGHSH, CDR2 LQKENI. V lost 3 bases, J lost 8 bases, and 6 bases stayed unmatched. The CDR3 totals 15 residues. CDR3 protein: CASSPTSGNSDEQFF. For the CDR3, the DNA is TGTGCCAGCTCACCGACTAGCGGGAATTCCGATGAGCAGTTCTTC.

On this clone: The sample has other DNA sequences that encode this CDR3 too. V and J are TRBV6-5 and TRBJ2-7; 8 bases match TRBD1. The germline V gene encodes CDR1 MNHEY and CDR2 SVGAGI. CDR3 length equals 14 residues. V shed 2 bases, J shed 1 base, and the junction held 1 base outside the gene matches. CDR3 loop: CASSYDRGSYEQYF. CDR3 DNA sequence: TGTGCCAGCAGTTACGACAGGGGTTCCTACGAGCAGTACTTC.